This TCR beta chain was retrieved from a study of blood T cell repertoires in COVID-19. Study-wide background: Acute-phase and convalescent COVID-19 samples originated in the United States, Italy and Spain. PBMCs, B-cell-depleted T cells, or T cells were the source of the cDNA or gDNA that made up the material.

The CDR3 length is 14 residues. V dropped 0 bases and J dropped 10; count of bases not matched to a gene: 3. From germline, CDR1 is SGHNT and CDR2 YENEEA. Assay: immunoSEQ multiplex PCR; the TCRdb copy retains only in-frame clones and omits some. This sample has 14,000 or so clones, with over 65% found just once. By sample fraction, this clone is medium-sized (0.01 to 0.1%). The sequence was collected from a boy younger than 10 with active or convalescent COVID-19. V is TRBV11-3 and J is TRBJ2-1, with 10 bases fitting TRBD2. Sequencing was done on a sample of peripheral blood. Written as DNA, the CDR3 is TGTGCCAGCAGCTTAGATCCGGGACTAGCGGAGCAGTTCTTC. It codes for CASSLDPGLAEQFF.